This T cell receptor (beta chain) was obtained from a study (dated by TCRdb to 2014 to 2015). Context from the whole study: Whether tumor-infiltrating Tregs in breast cancer are recruited from blood Tregs or converted in situ from other CD4+ T cell subsets was tested.

Concerning this clonotype: What this receptor recognizes is not known. Base qualities were left out, and no much larger clone turns up one base away.

Via the germline V gene (reference sequence), CDR1 is MNHEY and CDR2 SMNVEV. V loses 6 bases at its end and J loses 6 bases; junction bases beyond the gene matches: 11. The CDR3 numbers 15 residues from cysteine through phenylalanine. The sequence is cut down to CDR3 DNA, 45 bases in frame from base 1. Findings and caveats that apply to the study as a whole: Validation in the larger cohort was restricted to a single TCR beta V-J rearrangement rather than whole repertoires. Tumor memory CD4+ T cell TCR gene usage clustered with blood and lymph node memory CD4+ cells and lymph node naive CD4+ cells. The greatest overlap of tumor-infiltrating Treg TCR alpha and beta sequences was observed with tumor naive CD4+ T cells, followed by blood naive CD4+ T cells.

Memory CD4+ T cells were isolated as CD4+CD45RO+CD25- cells. Tregs, naive and memory CD4+ T cells from tumor, blood and ipsilateral draining lymph nodes of five breast cancer patients underwent full-length TCR alpha and beta sequencing. Ficoll density gradient centrifugation was used to isolate mononuclear cells from either lymph nodes or roughly 50 ml of peripheral blood. FACS confirmed that the sorted cell populations were more than 90% pure. Full-length TCR variable regions were amplified by 5' RACE PCR with constant-region reverse primers, and semi-nested PCR with Nested Universal Primer A was subsequently performed. The ReliaPrep RNA Cell Miniprep System was used to extract total RNA, which was then reverse transcribed into 5'RACE-ready cDNA with the SMARTer RACE 5'/3' Kit. An Illumina MiSeq was used to sequence the full-length TCR alpha and beta libraries, which had been barcoded with multiplex adaptors. On the study's bioinformatics: For each of nine subset-tissue groups, sequencing data from the five patients were combined, and the groups were compared by unsupervised clustering of TCR gene usage. The Morisita-Horn index was used to calculate repertoire similarity, with shared sequences weighted by how much each contributed to each repertoire. TCRdb ran its own pipeline on the public reads, namely fastp trimming at Q25 and MiXCR clone calling, and kept in-frame beta chains. All rows with the same CDR3 protein become a single entry with the most common DNA and genes. For this entry, the V and J calls and clone size follow TCRdb and not the study's own pipeline. Counted in this sample were about 8,600 distinct CDR3 sequences; roughly a sixth of them appeared once. The ten largest clonotypes hold roughly 3.6% of the sample.

The TCR originated in a female donor with breast cancer. The sequenced material came from memory CD4+ T cells sorted from blood. What this sample's cell subset or site label stands for: memory CD4+ T cells, CD4+CD45RO+CD25-. This chain joins TRBV27 to TRBJ2-7, and 10 junction bases match TRBD2. The CDR3 corresponds to CASSLLSGRAGEQYF. Read as DNA, the sequence is TGTGCCAGCAGCTTACTAAGCGGGAGGGCGGGCGAGCAGTACTTC.